Sequencing of this T cell receptor beta chain was carried out in a study of vaccination and CD4 T cells after COVID-19. The wider study: In culture, cells were exposed to overlapping spike peptides from SARS-CoV-2, HCoV-NL63, HCoV-OC43 and HCoV-229E. Overall study results and limits: Vaccine-specific clones in convalescent patients were spike mono-reactive in 304 of 307 cases. Looking at convalescent patients, a median around 86% of reactive clones were present only post-vaccination.

Specified treatment: 10-day PBMC culture with coronavirus spike peptide pools or control peptides (ViraFEST assay). PCR positivity was dated March to December 2020, before US Alpha, Beta and Delta variants. On this clonotype: The antigen is undetermined.

Sequencing of the DNA from cultured CD4+ T cells was carried out with the Oncomine TCR Beta short-read assay. TCRdb fed the PCR reads into MiXCR, producing one record per CDR3 protein. The sample holds approximately 7,700 distinct CDR3 sequences; approximately 60% are singletons and the top ten take about 32%. Sequencing was done on a sample of CD4+ T cells from blood, cultured in vitro. The receptor was derived from a human donor who had recovered from COVID-19.

The CDR3 region is CSASDGNQPQHF. DNA of the CDR3: TGCAGTGCTAGTGACGGAAATCAGCCCCAGCATTTT. This chain joins TRBV20-1 and TRBJ1-5; D not resolved. The CDR3 is 12 residues long. Germline V gene data show CDR1 as DFQATT and CDR2 as SNEGSKA (reference sequence). With 3 bases removed from V and 4 bases from J, the gap between germline ends came to 7 bases.